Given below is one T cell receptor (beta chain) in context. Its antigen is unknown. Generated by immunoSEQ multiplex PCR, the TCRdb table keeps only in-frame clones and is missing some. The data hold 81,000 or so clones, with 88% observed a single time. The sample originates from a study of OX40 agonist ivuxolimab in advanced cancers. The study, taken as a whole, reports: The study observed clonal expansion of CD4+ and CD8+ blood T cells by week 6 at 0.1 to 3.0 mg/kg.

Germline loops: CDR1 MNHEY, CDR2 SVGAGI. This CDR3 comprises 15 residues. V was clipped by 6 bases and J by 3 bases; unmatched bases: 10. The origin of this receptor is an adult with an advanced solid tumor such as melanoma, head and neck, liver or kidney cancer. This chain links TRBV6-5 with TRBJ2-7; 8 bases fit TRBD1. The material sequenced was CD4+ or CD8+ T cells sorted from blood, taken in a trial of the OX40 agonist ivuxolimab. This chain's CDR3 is CASSLQRTGFYEQYF. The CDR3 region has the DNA TGTGCCAGCAGCCTTCAGCGGACAGGGTTCTACGAGCAGTACTTC.